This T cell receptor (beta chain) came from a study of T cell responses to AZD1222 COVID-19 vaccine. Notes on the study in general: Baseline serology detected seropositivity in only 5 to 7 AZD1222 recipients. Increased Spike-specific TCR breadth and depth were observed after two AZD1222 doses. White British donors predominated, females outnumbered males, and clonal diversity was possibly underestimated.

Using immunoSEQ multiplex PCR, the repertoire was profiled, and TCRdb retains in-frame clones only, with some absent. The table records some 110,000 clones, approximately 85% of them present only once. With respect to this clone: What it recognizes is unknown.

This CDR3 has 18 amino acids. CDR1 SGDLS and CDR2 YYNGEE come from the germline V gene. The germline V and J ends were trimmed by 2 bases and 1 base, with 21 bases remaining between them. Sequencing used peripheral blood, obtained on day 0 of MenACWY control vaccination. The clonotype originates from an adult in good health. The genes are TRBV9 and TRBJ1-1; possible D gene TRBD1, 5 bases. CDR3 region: CASSVGVGVVGRNTEAFF. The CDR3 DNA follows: TGTGCCAGCAGCGTGGGGGTTGGGGTGGTCGGGAGGAACACTGAAGCTTTCTTT.